Each of the 25 T cell receptor beta chains below was sequenced from the same sample in a study of glioma-infiltrating T cells. Amplification of TCR alpha and beta CDR3 regions from RNA used iRepertoire nested multiplex PCR. One entry per CDR3 protein results from TCRdb running MiXCR on the multiplex PCR reads. The table has over 100,000 distinct CDR3 sequences, approximately 26% seen once. Sequencing used glioma tissue, nonneoplastic brain tissue, or PBMCs (not recorded which). The receptor set was obtained from a human donor with low-grade glioma or glioblastoma, undergoing nonglioma brain surgery, or in good health (not recorded which).

Turning to this clonotype: A much larger clone lies a single base off, so this may be a read error. This sequence joins TRBV3-1 and TRBJ2-3; D call uncertain. The germline V gene encodes CDR1 LGHDT and CDR2 YNNKEL (reference sequence). The CDR3 covers 13 residues. CDR3 DNA: TGTGCCAGCAGCCCTTACCACACAGATACGCCGTATTTT. Its protein product is CASSPYHTDTPYF.

This clonotype was counted many times. This chain uses TRBV27 with TRBJ1-2; D is unresolved. Looked up from germline, CDR1 is MNHEY and CDR2 is SMNVEV (reference sequence). The CDR3 runs 13 residues. V shed 2 bases and J shed 1 base, with 5 bases lying between them. For the CDR3, the DNA is TGTGCCAGCAGTTTAAAGCTTAACTATGGCTACACCTTC. Translating gives CASSLKLNYGYTF.

This clonotype was counted many times. The V call is TRBV27, the J call TRBJ1-4; 11 bases are a match to TRBD1. With 6 bases clipped from V and 6 bases from J, the junction kept 3 bases outside the gene matches. The CDR3 runs to 14 residues. Germline V gene data show CDR1 as MNHEY and CDR2 as SMNVEV (reference sequence). The CDR3 DNA sequence: TGTGCCAGCAGGCGGACAGGGGGCTATGAAAAACTGTTTTTT. It translates to CASRRTGGYEKLFF.

This clonotype was recorded many times. The chain carries TRBV11-3 and TRBJ1-3; D remains unclear. The CDR3 is made up of 14 amino acids. In germline, CDR1 is SGHNT, CDR2 YENEEA. V was shortened by 5 bases and J by 8 bases, with 16 bases between the two germline ends. The CDR3 bases are TGTGCCAGCAGCGTGAGGACCGCCGGAGACACCATATATTTT. This encodes CASSVRTAGDTIYF.

This clonotype turned up a few times. The chain carries TRBV7-9 and TRBJ2-1, with D perhaps TRBD1 or TRBD2 (6 bases each). This CDR3 region has 16 residues. Trimming pared 6 bases from V and 9 bases from J, leaving 24 bases between. Germline values: CDR1 SEHNR, CDR2 FQNEAQ (reference sequence). CDR3 residues: CASSKPMGASEGEQFF. Written as DNA, the CDR3 is TGTGCCAGCAGTAAACCAATGGGGGCTAGCGAGGGTGAGCAGTTCTTC.

The chain combines TRBV29-1 with TRBJ2-7, with TRBD2 identical over 7 bases. The trim removed 6 bases at V and 7 bases at J, leaving 9 bases unmatched. There are 12 residues in the CDR3. Germline-derived CDR1 and CDR2 are SQVTM and ANQGSEA. The CDR3 protein is CSVGVYGGEQYF. CDR3 DNA sequence: TGCAGCGTGGGTGTTTACGGGGGGGAGCAGTACTTC.

This clonotype was counted at least ten times. The chain links TRBV7-8 to TRBJ2-7; D is perhaps TRBD1 (6 bases). The ends were cut back, 6 bases at V and 1 base at J, with 19 bases in the middle. The CDR3 loop spans 16 amino acids. Germline assignment: CDR1 SGHVS and CDR2 FQNEAQ. CDR3 sequence: CASSETGTQNSYEQYF. CDR3 in DNA: TGTGCCAGCAGTGAAACCGGGACACAGAATTCCTACGAGCAGTACTTC.

This clonotype appeared once. A much larger clonotype is one base distant, so this may be a read error. This chain joins TRBV11-1 and TRBJ2-3; TRBD2 agrees at 8 bases. Germline CDR1 SGHAT, CDR2 FQDESV (reference sequence). The CDR3 is 16 residues long. Written as DNA, the CDR3 is TGTGCCAGCACCCCCGGGGGGGCCCTATCCACAGATACGCAGTGTTTT. Protein product: CASTPGGALSTDTQCF.

This clonotype was recorded at least ten times. J is TRBJ2-7 and V is TRBV29-1; D uncertain. There are 10 residues in the CDR3. The germline V and J ends were trimmed by 4 bases and 9 bases, with 10 bases remaining between them. Looked up from germline, CDR1 is SQVTM and CDR2 is ANQGSEA. CDR3 nucleotides: TGCAGCGTTGTTCAGAGTAGGCAGTACTTC. Protein: CSVVQSRQYF.

Worth noting for this clonotype: A read error may explain this, as a much larger clone is one base away. The gene calls are TRBV4-2 and TRBJ1-2; D call uncertain. The CDR3 extends over 12 amino acids. The ends were cut back, 0 bases at V and 7 bases at J, with 6 bases in the middle. CDR1 is LGHNA, CDR2 YNFKEQ, per germline. The CDR3: CASSQDSCGYTF. CDR3 in DNA: TGTGCCAGCAGCCAAGACAGCTGTGGCTACACCTTC.

This clonotype was found many times. The rearrangement links TRBV19 to TRBJ2-7, with 10 bases lining up with TRBD1. The CDR3 sequence is 15 residues long. Germline values: CDR1 LNHDA, CDR2 SQIVND (reference sequence). The junction had 5 bases not matched to a gene; V was cut back by 4 bases and J by 2 bases. CDR3 DNA sequence: TGTGCCAGTAGTACGGCCGGGACAGGGGCCTACGAGCAGTACTTC. It translates to CASSTAGTGAYEQYF.

CDR3 loop: CASGSGAANTGELFF. The CDR3, as DNA: TGTGCCAGCGGTTCAGGCGCCGCGAACACCGGGGAGCTGTTTTTT. The V gene is TRBV6-5, the J gene TRBJ2-2; the D is unclear. This CDR3 comprises 15 residues. V was cut by 8 bases and J by 0 bases, with 13 bases left in between. Germline-derived CDR1 and CDR2 are MNHEY and SVGAGI.

This clonotype was seen repeatedly, ten times or more. The CDR3 DNA reads TGTGCCAGCAGCCATGCGGGGCAGTTATACAATGAGCAGTTCTTC. This encodes CASSHAGQLYNEQFF. V is TRBV7-6 and J is TRBJ2-1, with D tentatively TRBD2 (6 bases). This CDR3 is built from 15 residues. V was cut by 5 bases and J by 4 bases, with 15 bases left in between. The germline CDR1 and CDR2 sequences are SGHVS and FNYEAQ.

This clonotype occurred many times. The chain combines TRBV6-2 or TRBV6-3 with TRBJ2-7; D ambiguous. The CDR3 is 12 amino acids. V lost 4 bases and J 5 bases, leaving 9 bases between the germline ends. Germline V gives CDR1 MNHEY, CDR2 SVGEGT. The chain's CDR3 is CASSLGYNEQYF. The CDR3 bases are TGTGCCAGCAGTTTAGGTTACAACGAGCAGTACTTC.

This clonotype was detected a few times. A much larger clonotype is one base distant, so this may be a read error. V and J are TRBV18 and TRBJ1-1; maybe TRBD1 (5 bases). This CDR3 is built from 14 residues. Germline-derived CDR1 and CDR2 are KGHSH and LQKENI. DNA for the CDR3: TGTGTCAGCTCACCGAGACAGATGAACACTGAAGCTTTCTTT. It is translated as CVSSPRQMNTEAFF. The complete variable domain, with remaining parts taken from reference TRBV18 and TRBJ1-1, reads NAGVMQNPRHLVRRRGQEARLRCSPMKGHSHVYWYRQLPEEGLKFMVYLQKENIIDESGMPKERFSAEFPKEGPSILRIQQVVRGDSAAYFCVSSPRQMNTEAFFGQGTRLTVV.

This clonotype was seen a handful of times. This sequence joins TRBV3-1 and TRBJ2-2; TRBD2 matches at 7 bases. Germline CDR1 reads LGHDT; CDR2 reads YNNKEL (reference sequence). CDR3 length: 17 amino acids. V shed 3 bases, J shed 4 bases, and the junction held 11 bases outside the gene matches. CDR3 DNA sequence: TGTGCCAGCAGCCAGCATATAAGGGAGCGGGGCACCGGGGAGCTGTTTTTT. Amino acids: CASSQHIRERGTGELFF.

This clonotype was observed many times. The CDR3 DNA is TGCAGTGCTTTCCGCGGAAACACCATATATTTT. Protein sequence: CSAFRGNTIYF. The chain is built from TRBV20-1 and TRBJ1-3; D gene ambiguous. CDR1 DFQATT and CDR2 SNEGSKA come from the germline V gene (reference sequence). The length of the CDR3 is 11 residues. V gave up 5 bases and J gave up 4 bases, with 6 bases separating them.

This clonotype was observed a few times. The chain recombines TRBV4-3 with TRBJ2-7, with D perhaps given as TRBD1 or TRBD2 (5 bases each). From germline, CDR1 is LGHNA and CDR2 YSLEER. This CDR3 is built from 15 residues. The germline V and J ends were trimmed by 3 bases and 2 bases, with 14 bases remaining between them. The CDR3 DNA sequence: TGCGCCAGCAGCCAGCGAGAGGGGCCCCCCTACGAGCAGTACTTC. Encoded protein: CASSQREGPPYEQYF.

This clonotype was counted ten times or more. This chain connects TRBV4-2 to TRBJ1-1, with unresolved D. Germline V gives CDR1 LGHNA, CDR2 YNFKEQ. Trimming removed 3 bases from V and 0 bases from J, with 11 bases in between. There are 15 residues in the CDR3. The CDR3 is CASSQWEALNTEAFF. The DNA of the CDR3 is TGTGCCAGCAGCCAGTGGGAGGCCCTGAACACTGAAGCTTTCTTT.

This clonotype occurred a few times. The V and J genes are TRBV9 and TRBJ1-6; 12 positions match TRBD1. The junction had 1 base not matched to a gene; V was cut back by 3 bases and J by 6 bases. This CDR3 spans 15 amino acids. Germline CDR1 SGDLS, CDR2 YYNGEE. CDR3: CASSAGQGANSPLHF. CDR3 sequence (DNA): TGTGCCAGCAGCGCGGGACAGGGGGCTAATTCACCCCTCCACTTT.

The table lists this clonotype with many counts. This chain connects TRBV29-1 to TRBJ1-2; D uncertain. The CDR3 runs 12 residues. Germline assignment: CDR1 SQVTM and CDR2 ANQGSEA. V lost 7 bases and J 6 bases, leaving 15 bases between the germline ends. The CDR3 region is CSAQMREDGYTF. The CDR3 DNA follows: TGCAGCGCCCAGATGAGGGAAGATGGCTACACCTTC.

Many counts were recorded for this clonotype. The V and J genes are TRBV4-3 and TRBJ2-5; a possible D gene is TRBD2 (6 bases). The germline V gene has CDR1 LGHNA and CDR2 YSLEER. This CDR3 comprises 15 residues. Trimming left V 1 base short and J 2 bases short, with 11 bases between. The CDR3 DNA reads as TGCGCCAGCAGCCAAGTATGGCGGGGACAAGAGACCCAGTACTTC. It translates to CASSQVWRGQETQYF.

To note about this clonotype: This could be a read error, since a much larger clone is one nucleotide away. V gene TRBV2 combines with J gene TRBJ2-1; perhaps D is TRBD1 or TRBD2 (5 bases each). CDR1 SNHLY and CDR2 FYNNEI come from the germline V gene. There are 15 residues in the CDR3. CDR3 coding DNA: TGTGCCAGCAGCCCCAGGGAGAGCTCCTACAATGAGAAGTTCTTC. It codes for CASSPRESSYNEKFF.

This clonotype was detected many times. The J gene is TRBJ1-1, the V gene TRBV7-2, with D unresolved. The V end was cut by 2 bases, the J end by 7 bases, with 11 bases between. Germline V gene sequence: CDR1 SGHTA, CDR2 FQGNSA. The CDR3 sequence is 13 residues long. For the CDR3, the DNA is TGTGCCAGCAGCTTAAAGAAAACAGTTGAAGCTTTCTTT. Protein product: CASSLKKTVEAFF. Full variable domain (remainder filled in from reference TRBV7-2 and TRBJ1-1): GAGVSQSPSNKVTEKGKDVELRCDPISGHTALYWYRQSLGQGLEFLIYFQGNSAPDKSGLPSDRFSAERTGGSVSTLTIQRTQQEDSAVYLCASSLKKTVEAFFGQGTRLTVV.

On this clonotype itself: One end of the junction is discordant with germline, which a read error may explain. In nucleotides, the CDR3 is TGCAGTGCTAGAGCCCGCTGGGGACTAGCGGGTGAAAAATTCCAAGGGACCCAGTACTTC. Translation gives CSARARWGLAGEKFQGTQYF. The chain joins TRBV20-1 to TRBJ2-5, with 12 nucleotides matching TRBD2. The CDR3 is made up of 20 amino acids. The V gene's germline CDR1 is DFQATT and CDR2 SNEGSKA (reference sequence).